This T cell receptor beta chain emerged from a study of blood T cell repertoires in COVID-19. About the research overall: From T cells, B-cell-depleted T cells, or PBMCs came the material, which was cDNA or gDNA.

In its sample, this clone was seen once. Per germline, CDR1 LGHDT and CDR2 YNNKEL (reference sequence). This CDR3 is built from 14 residues. The V end lost 8 bases, the J end lost 0 bases, and 10 bases lay between the germline ends. The table came from immunoSEQ multiplex PCR; TCRdb's copy has only in-frame clones and leaves some out. The sample contains fewer than 150,000 clones, about four fifths of which appear only once. The TCR originated in a woman aged 45-59 years with acute or convalescent COVID-19. The chain employs TRBV3-1 (or the pseudogene TRBV3-2) and TRBJ2-2; maybe TRBD2 (6 bases). The sequencing sample was made of peripheral blood. Here the CDR3 DNA reads TGTGCCAGCCTAAGCGGGCCGAACACCGGGGAGCTGTTTTTT. Protein product: CASLSGPNTGELFF.